The clone carrying this T cell receptor beta chain has only a few counts. V was pared by 0 bases and J by 0 bases, with 6 bases of the junction left unmatched. Germline loops: CDR1 SGHRS, CDR2 YFSETQ. This CDR3 contains 16 residues. This sample is drawn from a study of Ad26.COV2.S vaccination and SARS-CoV-2 variants. Across the study: As a participant in COV1001, the donor was in the Ad26.COV2.S trial arm. Participants got Ad26.COV2.S intramuscularly, once or twice 56 days apart.

Clones were sequenced by immunoSEQ multiplex PCR, and TCRdb holds only the in-frame ones, with some missing. The repertoire has over 250,000 clones, more than 70% of them found once; the top ten carry approximately 3.4%. Stated treatment: around 19 received Ad26.COV2.S at low or high dose, single or two shots; about 5 received placebo; per-sample allocation not given. After the first vaccine or placebo injection, samples were drawn on day 63. The clonotype was recovered from a person between 18 and 65 years old who received the Ad26.COV2.S COVID-19 vaccine or a placebo. The source material was peripheral blood, sampled in a trial of Ad26.COV2.S vaccine versus placebo. The rearrangement joins TRBV5-1 to TRBJ2-7; 7 bases are shared with TRBD1. CDR3 in DNA: TGCGCCAGCAGCTTGGCACCCGGGACAGACTCCTACGAGCAGTACTTC. This sequence encodes CASSLAPGTDSYEQYF.